This TCR beta chain was recorded in a study of T-cell memory formation after mild COVID-19. TCRdb analysed the 5' RACE reads with MiXCR anew, one entry per CDR3 protein. The sample yields around 90,000 distinct CDR3 sequences, less than 15% seen once. General study results and limits: Of the contracting clones, CD4+ ones lay mainly in CM and EM, and CD8+ ones in EMRA.

This clonotype showed up just a few times. Its antigen is unidentified. Germline loops: CDR1 LGHNA, CDR2 YSLEER. CDR3 length equals 16 residues. Germline trimming cut 3 bases from V and 6 bases from J; bases unmatched to any gene: 6. The TCR comes from a man aged 18 to 29 who had mild COVID-19 (a few samples of this study predate the infection). Cell type and time point are not known. The rearrangement joins TRBV4-3 to TRBJ2-1; 12 bases agree with TRBD2. The sample comprised PBMCs or a T cell subset sorted from them (not recorded which). The CDR3 DNA is TGCGCCAGCAGCCAGCGACTAGCGGGGGTCGGCAATGAGCAGTTCTTC. It yields the protein CASSQRLAGVGNEQFF.